The 16 T cell receptor beta chains reported below all come from one sample, sequenced in a study of blood T cell repertoires in COVID-19 (dated by TCRdb to about 2020). Libraries were constructed by the immunoSEQ multiplex PCR assay. TCRdb provides this immuneACCESS table in a form limited to in-frame rearrangements. Some clones are lacking; in checked studies, under half of them reflect an unresolved V gene, and why the rest are absent is not known. For this sample there are roughly 59,000 clones; around 73% appear just once. The leading ten clones occupy 10% to 15% of the sample. Sequencing used peripheral blood. The receptors come from a man older than 75 with acute or convalescent COVID-19.

This chain uses TRBV6-1 with TRBJ1-5; 8 bases are shared with TRBD1. V lost 3 bases to trimming and J lost 0 bases; unmatched junction nucleotides: 13. The CDR3 is made up of 19 amino acids. The germline gives CDR1 MNHNS, CDR2 SASEGT. Written as DNA, the CDR3 is TGTGCCAGCAGTGAGTCTGGTGGGCAGGGGGCCCATAGCAATCAGCCCCAGCATTTT. It specifies CASSESGGQGAHSNQPQHF.

This chain connects TRBV7-2 to TRBJ2-7; D remains unclear. Germline assignment: CDR1 SGHTA and CDR2 FQGNSA. The CDR3 contains 14 residues. The V and J ends lost 2 bases and 6 bases respectively, with 14 bases between them. CDR3 nucleotides: TGTGCCAGCAGCTTAAATAGTCCCCCGGGCGAGCAGTACTTC. It specifies CASSLNSPPGEQYF.

This chain connects TRBV6-5 to TRBJ1-1; 7 bases agree with TRBD1. Germline CDR1 MNHEY, CDR2 SVGAGI. V shed 6 bases, J shed 4 bases, and the junction held 11 bases outside the gene matches. The CDR3 is 15 residues long. The CDR3 sequence: CASRRQGERGTEAFF. The CDR3 DNA reads TGTGCCAGCAGGCGACAGGGAGAAAGAGGCACTGAAGCTTTCTTT.

CDR3 sequence reads: CASSVAGGGNIGELFF. The CDR3 DNA reads TGTGCCAGCAGCGTGGCGGGGGGCGGAAATATCGGGGAGCTGTTTTTT. The gene calls are TRBV5-4 and TRBJ2-2; 8 positions match TRBD2. The germline V gene encodes CDR1 SGHNT and CDR2 YYREEE (reference sequence). The CDR3 spans 16 residues. Losses at the gene ends were 4 bases for V and 7 bases for J; bases not matched to a gene: 12.

This clone was observed a handful of times. The genes are TRBV4-1 and TRBJ1-3, with D perhaps TRBD1 (5 bases). Trimming removed 1 base from V and 0 bases from J, with 16 bases in between. CDR3 length: 18 residues. Germline assignment: CDR1 MGHRA and CDR2 YSYEKL. The CDR3 loop reads CASSQVAVGADSGNTIYF. CDR3 bases: TGCGCCAGCAGCCAAGTCGCGGTTGGGGCAGACTCTGGAAACACCATATATTTT.

The gene calls are TRBV6-2 or TRBV6-3 and TRBJ1-6; 9 bases fit TRBD1. Unmatched junction bases numbered 10, after V lost 6 bases and J lost 10 bases. Germline CDR1 MNHEY, CDR2 SVGEGT. The CDR3 is 15 amino acids. The CDR3 reads CASSQQQGAGSPLHF. CDR3 sequence (DNA): TGTGCCAGCAGCCAACAACAGGGGGCTGGATCACCCCTCCACTTT.

The chain joins TRBV19 to TRBJ1-4, with D possibly TRBD1 on 5 matching bases. Germline lookup yields CDR1 LNHDA and CDR2 SQIVND (reference sequence). The germline V and J ends were trimmed by 7 bases and 8 bases, with 17 bases remaining between them. This CDR3 has 14 amino acids. The CDR3 protein is CASTQRPQGEKLFF. The CDR3 nucleotides read TGTGCCAGTACGCAAAGGCCCCAGGGAGAAAAACTGTTTTTT.

The rearrangement uses TRBV19 and TRBJ2-7; 7 nucleotides align to TRBD1. The CDR3 length is 14 residues. V lost 5 bases and J lost 3; bases outside the gene matches: 7. Germline V CDR1 and CDR2: LNHDA, SQIVND (reference sequence). This chain's CDR3 is CASSVGTDGYEQYF. In nucleotides, the CDR3 is TGTGCCAGTAGTGTCGGGACAGACGGCTACGAGCAGTACTTC. Full variable domain (outside the CDR3, taken from reference TRBV19 and TRBJ2-7): DGGITQSPKYLFRKEGQNVTLSCEQNLNHDAMYWYRQDPGQGLRLIYYSQIVNDFQKGDIAEGYSVSREKKESFPLTVTSAQKNPTAFYLCASSVGTDGYEQYFGPGTRLTVT.

The genes are TRBV4-1 and TRBJ2-4; TRBD2 aligns across 10 bases. CDR1 is MGHRA, CDR2 YSYEKL, per germline. The CDR3 is 19 residues long. V shed 0 bases, J shed 1 base, and the junction held 9 bases outside the gene matches. The CDR3 loop is CASSQELAGGSTAKNIQYF. CDR3 DNA sequence: TGCGCCAGCAGCCAAGAATTAGCGGGAGGCTCTACGGCCAAAAACATTCAGTACTTC.

Concerning this clone: One junction end disagrees with the germline gene, perhaps due to a read error. This sequence joins TRBV2 and TRBJ1-1; 10 bases fit TRBD1. CDR1 is SNHLY, CDR2 FYNNEI, per germline. This CDR3 has 13 residues. The CDR3 sequence is CASRENPYGQGVF. In DNA form, the CDR3 reads TGTGCCAGCAGGGAAAACCCGTACGGACAGGGGGTTTTT.

V and J are TRBV9 and TRBJ1-5, with D uncertain. V lost 4 bases and J 4 bases, leaving 12 bases between the germline ends. This CDR3 is built from 14 residues. Germline-derived CDR1 and CDR2 are SGDLS and YYNGEE. CDR3 in amino acids: CASSPDTGNQPQHF. As DNA, the CDR3 is TGTGCCAGCAGCCCCGATACGGGAAATCAGCCCCAGCATTTT.

This clone was seen once. The J gene is TRBJ2-7, the V gene TRBV5-1; possible D gene TRBD2, 5 bases. CDR3 length: 12 residues. The germline V and J ends were trimmed by 3 bases and 4 bases, with 8 bases remaining between them. The germline gives CDR1 SGHRS, CDR2 YFSETQ. The chain's CDR3 is CASSSTGYEQYF. The CDR3 nucleotides read TGCGCCAGCAGCTCGACGGGATACGAGCAGTACTTC.

This sequence joins TRBV15 and TRBJ2-1; TRBD1 matches at 7 bases. This CDR3 has 17 amino acids. V trimming: 3 bases; J trimming: 6 bases; junction bases outside the gene matches: 14. CDR1 and CDR2 from the germline V gene are LNHNV and YYDKDF (reference sequence). The CDR3 sequence is CATSRETGVFGGNEQFF. The CDR3 nucleotides are TGTGCCACCAGCAGGGAAACAGGGGTTTTTGGGGGCAATGAGCAGTTCTTC.

This chain joins TRBV5-1 and TRBJ2-2, with 12 bases aligning to TRBD2. Germline assignment: CDR1 SGHRS and CDR2 YFSETQ. Unmatched junction bases numbered 9, after V lost 4 bases and J lost 5 bases. This CDR3 region has 17 residues. In nucleotides, the CDR3 is TGCGCCAGCAGCCTTACTAGCGGGAGGTCCCGGACCGGGGAGCTGTTTTTT. Residues: CASSLTSGRSRTGELFF.

The V call is TRBV5-1, the J call TRBJ2-7, with 8 positions matching TRBD1. V dropped 7 bases and J dropped 2; count of bases not matched to a gene: 5. The germline V gene has CDR1 SGHRS and CDR2 YFSETQ. The CDR3 is 13 residues long. The CDR3 loop is CASSRTGTYEQYF. The CDR3 DNA follows: TGCGCCAGCTCCCGGACAGGGACCTACGAGCAGTACTTC.

This chain joins TRBV13 and TRBJ1-1; 8 nucleotides align to TRBD1. The length of the CDR3 is 16 residues. The germline V gene has CDR1 PRHDT and CDR2 FYEKMQ (reference sequence). V lost 3 bases to trimming and J lost 0 bases; unmatched junction nucleotides: 6. CDR3 DNA: TGTGCCAGCAGCTTGTTGTCAGGGGGCTTGAACACTGAAGCTTTCTTT. Its protein is CASSLLSGGLNTEAFF.